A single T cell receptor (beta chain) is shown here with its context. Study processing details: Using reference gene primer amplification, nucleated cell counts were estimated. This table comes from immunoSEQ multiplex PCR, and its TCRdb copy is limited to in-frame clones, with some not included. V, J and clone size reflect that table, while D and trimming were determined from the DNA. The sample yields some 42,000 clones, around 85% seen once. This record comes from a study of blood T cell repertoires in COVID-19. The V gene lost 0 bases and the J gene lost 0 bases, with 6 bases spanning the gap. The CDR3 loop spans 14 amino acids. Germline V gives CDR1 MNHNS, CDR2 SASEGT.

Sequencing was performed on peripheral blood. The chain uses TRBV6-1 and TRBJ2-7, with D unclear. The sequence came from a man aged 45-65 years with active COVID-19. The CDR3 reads CASSEAISSYEQYF. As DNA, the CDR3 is TGTGCCAGCAGTGAAGCAATCAGCTCCTACGAGCAGTACTTC.